One TCR beta chain is described in this entry. The data belong to a study of response to subunit inactivated influenza vaccine. TCRdb analysed the RT-PCR reads with MiXCR anew, one entry per CDR3 protein. The sample records around 570,000 distinct CDR3 sequences, over 9% being singletons. The CDR3 spans 18 residues. V lost 3 bases, J lost 1 base, and 9 bases stayed unmatched. The germline V gene encodes CDR1 SGDLS and CDR2 YYNGEE. This same sample was also taken into another study, of T cells expressing NK-cell markers. Turning to that study: 5'RACE template switching built TCR beta cDNA with unique molecular identifiers.

Sequenced here: PBMCs from blood, sampled on the day of vaccination. This rearrangement joins TRBV9 to TRBJ2-3; 12 nucleotides align to TRBD2. This TCR derives from a man between 45 and 60 years old who received an inactivated influenza vaccine. The CDR3 here is CASSETSGRFIGTDTQYF. Written as DNA, the CDR3 is TGTGCCAGCAGCGAGACTAGCGGGAGATTTATCGGCACAGATACGCAGTATTTT. The entire variable domain, with the rest obtained from reference TRBV9 and TRBJ2-3, is as follows: DSGVTQTPKHLITATGQRVTLRCSPRSGDLSVYWYQQSLDQGLQFLIQYYNGEERAKGNILERFSAQQFPDLHSELNLSSLELGDSALYFCASSETSGRFIGTDTQYFGPGTRLTVL.